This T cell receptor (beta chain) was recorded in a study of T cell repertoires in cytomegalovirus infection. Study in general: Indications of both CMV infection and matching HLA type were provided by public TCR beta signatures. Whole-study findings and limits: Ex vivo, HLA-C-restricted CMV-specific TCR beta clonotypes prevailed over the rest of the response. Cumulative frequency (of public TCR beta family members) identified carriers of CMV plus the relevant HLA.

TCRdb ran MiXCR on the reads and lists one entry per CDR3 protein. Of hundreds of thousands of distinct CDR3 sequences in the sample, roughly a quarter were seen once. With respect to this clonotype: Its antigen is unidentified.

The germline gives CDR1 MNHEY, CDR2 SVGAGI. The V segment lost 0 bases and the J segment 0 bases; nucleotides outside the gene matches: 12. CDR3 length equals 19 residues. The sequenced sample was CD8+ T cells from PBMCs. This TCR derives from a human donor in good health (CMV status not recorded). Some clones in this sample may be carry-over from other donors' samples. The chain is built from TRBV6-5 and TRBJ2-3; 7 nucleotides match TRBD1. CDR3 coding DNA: TGTGCCAGCAGTTACTCTTTTTGGAGACAGGGTGAAAGCACAGATACGCAGTATTTT. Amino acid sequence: CASSYSFWRQGESTDTQYF.